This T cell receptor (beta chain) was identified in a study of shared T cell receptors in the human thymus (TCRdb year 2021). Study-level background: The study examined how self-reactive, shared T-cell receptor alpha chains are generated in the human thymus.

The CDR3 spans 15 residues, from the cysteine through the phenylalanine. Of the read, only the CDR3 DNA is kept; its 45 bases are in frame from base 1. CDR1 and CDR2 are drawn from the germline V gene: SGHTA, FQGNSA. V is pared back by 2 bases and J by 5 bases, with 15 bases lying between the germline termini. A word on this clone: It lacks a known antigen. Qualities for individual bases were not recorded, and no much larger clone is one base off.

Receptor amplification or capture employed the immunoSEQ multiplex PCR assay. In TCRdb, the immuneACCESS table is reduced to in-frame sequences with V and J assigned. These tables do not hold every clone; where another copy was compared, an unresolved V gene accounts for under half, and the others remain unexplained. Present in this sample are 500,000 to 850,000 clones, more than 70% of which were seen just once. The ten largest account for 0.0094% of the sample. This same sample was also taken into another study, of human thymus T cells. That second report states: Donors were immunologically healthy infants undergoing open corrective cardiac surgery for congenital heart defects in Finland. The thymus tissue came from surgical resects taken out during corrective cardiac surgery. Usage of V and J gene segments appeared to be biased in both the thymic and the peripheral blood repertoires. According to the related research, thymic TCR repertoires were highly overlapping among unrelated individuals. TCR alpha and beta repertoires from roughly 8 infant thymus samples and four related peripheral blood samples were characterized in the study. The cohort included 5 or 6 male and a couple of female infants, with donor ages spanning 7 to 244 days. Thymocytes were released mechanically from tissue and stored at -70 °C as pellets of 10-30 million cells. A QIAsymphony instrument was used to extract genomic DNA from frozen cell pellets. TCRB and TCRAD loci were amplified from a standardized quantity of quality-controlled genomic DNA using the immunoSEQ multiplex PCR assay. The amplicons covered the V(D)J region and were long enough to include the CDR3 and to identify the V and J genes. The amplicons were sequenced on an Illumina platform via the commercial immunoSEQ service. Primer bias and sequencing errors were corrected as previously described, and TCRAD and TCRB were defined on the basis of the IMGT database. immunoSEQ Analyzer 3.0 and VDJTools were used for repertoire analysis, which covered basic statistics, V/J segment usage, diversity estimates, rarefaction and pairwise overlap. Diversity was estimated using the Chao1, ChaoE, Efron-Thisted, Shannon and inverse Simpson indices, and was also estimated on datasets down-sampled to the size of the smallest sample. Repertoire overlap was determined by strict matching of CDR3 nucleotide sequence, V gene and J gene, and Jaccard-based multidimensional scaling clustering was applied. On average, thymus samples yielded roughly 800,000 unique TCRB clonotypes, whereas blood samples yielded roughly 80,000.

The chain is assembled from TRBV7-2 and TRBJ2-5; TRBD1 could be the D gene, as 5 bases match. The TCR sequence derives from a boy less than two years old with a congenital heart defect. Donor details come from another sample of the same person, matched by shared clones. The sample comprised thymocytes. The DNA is TGTGCCAGCAGCTTAACTCAAGGGGCCGTCGAGACCCAGTACTTC. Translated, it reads CASSLTQGAVETQYF.